These 13 T cell receptor beta chains share one sample of origin, sequenced in a study of persistence of HIV-infected CD4 T cells. Sequencing used immunoSEQ version 4 in survey mode. Some clones are missing from TCRdb's copy, which holds only in-frame ones; the method was immunoSEQ multiplex PCR. The repertoire includes just under 20,000 clones, around 78% of them detected once, and about 6.8% sits in the top ten. Stimulation used 9 to 10 ug/mL lysate from CMV-infected fibroblasts. Sorting of responding CD4+ T cells relied on upregulated CD40 ligand together with CD69. Antigen specificity for these receptors is unknown. The sequences come from CD4+ T cells sorted from PBMCs after roughly 18-hour stimulation, collected from a patient who received antiretroviral therapy. The receptors shown here come from an adult man with HIV who was CMV-seropositive.

The chain couples TRBV19 to TRBJ2-2; D is uncertain. The CDR3 has 13 residues. CDR1 LNHDA and CDR2 SQIVND come from the germline V gene (reference sequence). Between the trimmed V and J ends, which lost 5 bases and 5 bases, there was a span of 9 bases. The CDR3, as DNA: TGTGCCAGTAGTCCTACTGCTACCGGGGAGCTGTTTTTT. Residues: CASSPTATGELFF.

The chain combines TRBV30 with TRBJ2-7; TRBD2 matches at 8 bases. This CDR3 comprises 15 residues. V dropped 4 bases and J dropped 0; count of bases not matched to a gene: 8. In germline, CDR1 is GTSNPN, CDR2 SVGIG (reference sequence). The CDR3 bases are TGTGCCTGGACACGGGGGGGAGGACTCTCCTACGAGCAGTACTTC. Amino acids: CAWTRGGGLSYEQYF.

V gene TRBV9 combines with J gene TRBJ2-1, with 8 bases fitting TRBD1. Germline CDR1 reads SGDLS; CDR2 reads YYNGEE. V lost 1 base and J lost 7; bases outside the gene matches: 7. The CDR3 loop spans 15 amino acids. CDR3 sequence reads: CASSVQGAGWNEQFF. CDR3 nucleotide sequence: TGTGCCAGCAGCGTACAGGGGGCTGGATGGAATGAGCAGTTCTTC.

The CDR3 protein is CAISDTTGELFF. Here the CDR3 DNA reads TGTGCCATCAGTGACACCACCGGGGAGCTGTTTTTT. The V call is TRBV10-3, the J call TRBJ2-2; D unclear. The V and J ends lost 3 bases and 4 bases respectively, with 3 bases between them. CDR1 is ENHRY and CDR2 is SYGVKD in the germline V gene. This CDR3 has 12 amino acids.

In DNA, the CDR3 is TGTGCCAGCAGTAAGACAGGGTACGACACTGAAGCTTTCTTT. As protein: CASSKTGYDTEAFF. The gene calls are TRBV6-5 and TRBJ1-1, with TRBD1 matching 7 bases. This CDR3 spans 14 amino acids. V was pared by 5 bases and J by 3 bases, with 6 bases of the junction left unmatched. Germline V CDR1 and CDR2: MNHEY, SVGAGI.

By share, this clone ranks as medium-sized. The CDR3 is CASSQGLGRPQFF. CDR3 in DNA: TGTGCCAGCAGCCAAGGTTTAGGTCGACCCCAGTTCTTC. The genes are TRBV14 and TRBJ2-1; no firm D call. The germline gives CDR1 SGHDN, CDR2 FVKESK. The CDR3 is made up of 13 amino acids. V lost 1 base and J 13 bases, leaving 14 bases between the germline ends.

This clone was counted a single time. The genes are TRBV5-8 and TRBJ2-3, with D maybe TRBD2 (5 bases). The CDR3 length is 13 residues. Germline CDR1 is SGHTS and CDR2 is YDEGEE. Between the trimmed V and J ends, which lost 3 bases and 11 bases, there was a span of 16 bases. The CDR3 nucleotides are TGTGCCAGCAGCTGGGCAGCGTCCGGAGGGCAGTATTTT. Protein sequence: CASSWAASGGQYF. The full variable domain, its missing parts supplied by reference TRBV5-8 and TRBJ2-3, is EAGVTQSPTHLIKTRGQQATLRCSPISGHTSVYWYQQALGLGLQFLLWYDEGEERNRGNFPPRFSGRQFPNYSSELNVNALELEDSALYLCASSWAASGGQYFGPGTRLTVL.

The genes are TRBV19 and TRBJ2-2, with D unclear. Trimming left V 6 bases short and J 0 bases short, with 11 bases between. The V gene's germline CDR1 is LNHDA and CDR2 SQIVND (reference sequence). This CDR3 contains 15 residues. DNA for the CDR3: TGTGCCAGTAGCAACCACAGACCGAACACCGGGGAGCTGTTTTTT. It yields the protein CASSNHRPNTGELFF.

V and J are TRBV28 and TRBJ1-4, with 7 bases lining up with TRBD1. Germline lookup yields CDR1 MDHEN and CDR2 SYDVKM. The V and J ends lost 1 base and 8 bases, in that order; junction bases with no gene match: 13. The CDR3 is 17 amino acids. The CDR3 reads CASSLYSMGRGKEKLFF. DNA of the CDR3: TGTGCCAGCAGTTTATATTCAATGGGCAGGGGGAAGGAAAAACTGTTTTTT.

The V and J genes are TRBV14 and TRBJ2-4; weak D call: TRBD2 (5 bases). V lost 4 bases and J 6 bases, leaving 10 bases between the germline ends. Germline CDR1 is SGHDN and CDR2 is FVKESK. This CDR3 comprises 13 residues. CDR3 sequence reads: CASSLGERNIQYF. The DNA for the CDR3 is TGTGCCAGCAGCCTCGGGGAGAGAAACATTCAGTACTTC.

This clone was observed a few times. CDR3 amino acids: CASSRGQGAGNEQFF. CDR3 bases: TGCGCCAGCAGCCGGGGACAGGGGGCTGGGAATGAGCAGTTCTTC. The V gene is TRBV5-1, the J gene TRBJ2-1; 12 bases match TRBD1. Trimming at V came to 4 bases and at J to 7 bases, leaving 6 bases not matched to a gene. This CDR3 is built from 15 residues. CDR1 and CDR2 (germline): SGHRS, YFSETQ.

This rearrangement joins TRBV19 to TRBJ2-1, with D possibly being TRBD1 or TRBD2 (5 bases each). Trimming took 6 bases from V and 9 from J, leaving 15 bases between them. Germline assignment: CDR1 LNHDA and CDR2 SQIVND (reference sequence). CDR3 size: 13 residues. The CDR3 loop reads CASSGARLTEQFF. CDR3 nucleotides: TGTGCCAGTAGCGGGGCGAGGTTAACTGAGCAGTTCTTC.

J is TRBJ2-3 and V is TRBV14, with D perhaps matching TRBD1 (6 bases). Between the trimmed V and J ends, which lost 4 bases and 0 bases, there was a span of 11 bases. Germline lookup yields CDR1 SGHDN and CDR2 FVKESK. The CDR3 spans 15 residues. CDR3 sequence: CASSLNRASTDTQYF. CDR3 in DNA: TGTGCCAGCAGCCTCAACAGGGCTAGCACAGATACGCAGTATTTT. Supplemented by reference TRBV14 and TRBJ2-3, the full variable domain reads EAGVTQFPSHSVIEKGQTVTLRCDPISGHDNLYWYRRVMGKEIKFLLHFVKESKQDESGMPNNRFLAERTGGTYSTLKVQPAELEDSGVYFCASSLNRASTDTQYFGPGTRLTVL.